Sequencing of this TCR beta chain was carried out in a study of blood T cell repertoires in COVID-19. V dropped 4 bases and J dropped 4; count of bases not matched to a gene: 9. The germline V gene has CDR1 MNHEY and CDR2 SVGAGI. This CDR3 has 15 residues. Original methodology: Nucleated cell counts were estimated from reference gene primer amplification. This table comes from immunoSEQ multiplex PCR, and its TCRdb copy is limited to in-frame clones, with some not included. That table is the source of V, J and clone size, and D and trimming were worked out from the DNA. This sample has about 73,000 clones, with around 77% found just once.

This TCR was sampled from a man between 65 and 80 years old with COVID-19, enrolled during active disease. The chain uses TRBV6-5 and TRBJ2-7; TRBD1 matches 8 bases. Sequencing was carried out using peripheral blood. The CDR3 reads CASSSRDRLSYEQYF. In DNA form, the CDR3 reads TGTGCCAGCAGTTCCCGGGACAGGTTATCTTACGAGCAGTACTTC.